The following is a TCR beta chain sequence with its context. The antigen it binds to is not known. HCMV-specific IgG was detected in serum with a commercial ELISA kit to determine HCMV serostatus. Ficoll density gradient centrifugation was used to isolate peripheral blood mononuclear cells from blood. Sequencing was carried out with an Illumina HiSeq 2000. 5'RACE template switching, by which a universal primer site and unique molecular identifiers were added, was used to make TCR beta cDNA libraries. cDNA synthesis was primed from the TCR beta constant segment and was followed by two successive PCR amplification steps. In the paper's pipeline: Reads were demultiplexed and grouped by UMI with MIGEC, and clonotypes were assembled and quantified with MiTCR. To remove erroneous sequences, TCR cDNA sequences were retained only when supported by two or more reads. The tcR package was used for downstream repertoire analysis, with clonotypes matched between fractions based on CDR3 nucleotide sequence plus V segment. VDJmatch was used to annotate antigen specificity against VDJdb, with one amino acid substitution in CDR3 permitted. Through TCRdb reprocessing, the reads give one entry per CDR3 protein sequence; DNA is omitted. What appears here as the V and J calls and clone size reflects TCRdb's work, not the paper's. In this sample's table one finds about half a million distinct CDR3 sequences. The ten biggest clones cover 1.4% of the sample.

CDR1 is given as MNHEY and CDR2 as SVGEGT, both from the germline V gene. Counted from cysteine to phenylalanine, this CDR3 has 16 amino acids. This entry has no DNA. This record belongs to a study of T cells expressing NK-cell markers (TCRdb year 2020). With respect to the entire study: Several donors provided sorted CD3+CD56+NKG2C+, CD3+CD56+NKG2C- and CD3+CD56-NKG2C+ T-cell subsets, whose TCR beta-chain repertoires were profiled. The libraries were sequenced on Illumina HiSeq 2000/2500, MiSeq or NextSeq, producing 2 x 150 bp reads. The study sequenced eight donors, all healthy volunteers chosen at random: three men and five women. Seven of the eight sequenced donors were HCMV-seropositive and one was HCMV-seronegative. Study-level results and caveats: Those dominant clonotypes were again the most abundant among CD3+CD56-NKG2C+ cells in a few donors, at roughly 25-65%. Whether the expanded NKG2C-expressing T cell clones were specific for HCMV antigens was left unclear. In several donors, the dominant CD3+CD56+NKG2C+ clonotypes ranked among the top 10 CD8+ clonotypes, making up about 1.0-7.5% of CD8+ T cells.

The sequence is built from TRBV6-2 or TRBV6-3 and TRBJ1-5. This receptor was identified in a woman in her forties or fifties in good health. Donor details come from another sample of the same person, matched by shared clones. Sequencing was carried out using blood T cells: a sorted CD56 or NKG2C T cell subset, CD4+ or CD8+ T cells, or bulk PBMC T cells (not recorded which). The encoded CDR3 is CASSYSRGYSNQPQHF.